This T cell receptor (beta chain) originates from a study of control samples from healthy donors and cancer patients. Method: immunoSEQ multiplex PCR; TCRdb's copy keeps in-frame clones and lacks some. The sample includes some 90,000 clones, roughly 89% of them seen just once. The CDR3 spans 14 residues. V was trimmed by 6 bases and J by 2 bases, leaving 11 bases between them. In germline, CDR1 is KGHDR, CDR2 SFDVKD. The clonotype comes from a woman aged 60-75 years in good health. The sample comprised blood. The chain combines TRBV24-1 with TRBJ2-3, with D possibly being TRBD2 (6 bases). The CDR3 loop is CATSPGTYTDTQYF. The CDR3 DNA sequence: TGTGCCACCAGTCCCGGGACTTACACAGATACGCAGTATTTT.